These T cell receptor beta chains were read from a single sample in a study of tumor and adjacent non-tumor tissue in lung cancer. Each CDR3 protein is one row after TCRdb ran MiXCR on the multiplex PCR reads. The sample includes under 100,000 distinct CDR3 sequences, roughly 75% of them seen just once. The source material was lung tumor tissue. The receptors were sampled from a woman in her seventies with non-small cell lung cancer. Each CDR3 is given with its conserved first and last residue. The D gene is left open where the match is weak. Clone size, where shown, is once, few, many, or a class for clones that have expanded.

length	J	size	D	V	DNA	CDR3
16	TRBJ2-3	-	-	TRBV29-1	TGCAGCGCCTGTATCCAGGGGAACGGGAAGTCTGATACGCAGTATTTT	CSACIQGNGKSDTQYF
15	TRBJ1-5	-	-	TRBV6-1	TGTGCCAGCAGTGTATTGTCTATGAGGGTGTGGCACCAGCATTTT	CASSVLSMRVWHQHF
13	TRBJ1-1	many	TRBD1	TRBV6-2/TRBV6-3	TGTGCCAGCAGTCCCACAGGGGGCACTGAAGCTTTCTTT	CASSPTGGTEAFF
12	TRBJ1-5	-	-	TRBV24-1	TGTGCCACCAGTATGGGCGATCAGCCCCAGCATTTT	CATSMGDQPQHF
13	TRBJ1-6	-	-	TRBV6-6	TGTGCCAGTCACCGGAACAAAAATTCACCCCTCCACTTT	CASHRNKNSPLHF
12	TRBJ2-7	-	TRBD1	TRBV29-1	TGCAGCGCTACCACAGGGGGCTTCGAGCAGTACTTC	CSATTGGFEQYF
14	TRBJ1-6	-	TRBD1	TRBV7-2	TGTTCCAGCCTCGTTTCAGGGGGCGGTTCACCCCTCCACTTT	CSSLVSGGGSPLHF
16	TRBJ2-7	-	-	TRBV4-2	TGTGCCAGCAGCCAAGAGGAAGGTGGTGCAACCTACGAGCAGTACTTC	CASSQEEGGATYEQYF
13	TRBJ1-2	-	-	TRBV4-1	TGCGTCAGCAGCCTGAAGGGGTACTATGGCTACACCTTC	CVSSLKGYYGYTF
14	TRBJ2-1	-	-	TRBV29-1	TGCAGCATCGGGCCCGGTTTTACCTACAATGATCAGTTCTTC	CSIGPGFTYNDQFF
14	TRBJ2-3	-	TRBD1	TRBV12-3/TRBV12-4	TGTGCCAGCAGTCCCCCGGACAGGCCGAATACGCAGTATTTT	CASSPPDRPNTQYF
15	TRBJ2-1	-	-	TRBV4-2	TGTGCCAGTAGCCAAAGACAGGTAGTCACCAATGAGCAGTTCTTC	CASSQRQVVTNEQFF
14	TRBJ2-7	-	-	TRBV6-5	TGTGCCAGCAGTCCCGGGATAGGGCGCTACGAGCAGTACTTC	CASSPGIGRYEQYF
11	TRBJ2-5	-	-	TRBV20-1	TGCAGTGTAGAAACCCAAGAGACCCAGTACTTC	CSVETQETQYF
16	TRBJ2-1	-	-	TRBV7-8	TGTGCCAGCAGCTTCGAAACAGAGGGGTCGGGCAATGAGCAGTTCTTC	CASSFETEGSGNEQFF